Described below is a single TCR beta chain sequence and its context. As yet, its antigen is unknown. The donors formed part of the approximately 110-subject validation cohort, distinct from the approximately 630-subject first cohort. The sample comes from a study of cytomegalovirus exposure and HLA in healthy donors. Looking at the study overall: The roughly 120 validation repertoires used the same platform as the 550 to 800 first-cohort repertoires (as reported by a later analysis).

General study points: Cytomegalovirus association was listed for about 170 TCR beta chains.

Assay: immunoSEQ multiplex PCR; the TCRdb copy retains only in-frame clones and omits some. The profile shows some 330,000 clones, 75% to 90% of them singletons. The TCR was taken from a woman aged 18 to 35 in good health and CMV-seronegative. The sample was PBMCs.

CDR3: CASSPGTGERNTEAFF. CDR3 nucleotides: TGTGCCAGCAGTCCCGGGACAGGGGAGAGGAACACTGAAGCTTTCTTT. This chain uses TRBV27 with TRBJ1-1, with TRBD1 identical over 10 bases. CDR3 length: 16 amino acids. Trimming cost V 5 bases and J 1 base; bases outside gene matches: 7. In germline, CDR1 is MNHEY, CDR2 SMNVEV (reference sequence).